This is a list of T cell receptor beta chains from one sample in a study of human CD8 memory T cell subsets. Reprocessing the 5' RACE reads, TCRdb reports a single entry for every CDR3 protein and omits DNA. Reported are some 10,000 distinct CDR3 sequences; the ten largest clones contain around 19%. Sequencing was performed on CD8+ T cells from PBMCs. The receptors were gathered from a human donor in good health. The CDR3 runs from the conserved cysteine through the conserved F or W. Each record gives: V gene, CDR3 length, J gene, clone size, CDR3 protein. Expanded clones are given a class, and other clones once, few, many or no size at all.

TRBV7-9	12	TRBJ1-5	.	CASEGLNQPQHF
TRBV18	16	TRBJ2-7	medium-sized	CASSPPGRGSSYEQYF
TRBV4-3	12	TRBJ2-1	.	CASSPDWNEQFF
TRBV4-1	16	TRBJ2-7	.	CASSQDGRAQGAEQYF
TRBV4-3	14	TRBJ2-2	.	CASSPGTLTGELFF
TRBV5-6	16	TRBJ1-1	.	CASSLWAGALNTEAFF
TRBV5-1	17	TRBJ2-1	.	CASSLDPQGSSYNEQFF
TRBV6-5	15	TRBJ2-5	.	CASRPRSGTWETQYF
TRBV7-6	14	TRBJ2-3	.	CASSQGREAYTQYF
TRBV7-9	15	TRBJ1-1	.	CASSPPGGLNTEAFF
TRBV4-1	14	TRBJ2-1	.	CASSQDVSYNEQFF
TRBV6-5	16	TRBJ2-1	.	CASSYGLFPEDNEQFF
TRBV7-9	18	TRBJ2-1	.	CASSPGASGGTSYNEQFF
TRBV12-3/TRBV12-4	15	TRBJ2-1	.	CASSFGDGSYNEQFF
TRBV5-1	13	TRBJ2-7	.	CASSPPTGYEQYF
TRBV28	14	TRBJ2-5	.	CASSQKGREETQYF
TRBV28	11	TRBJ1-1	.	CASRRGTEAFF
TRBV7-9	12	TRBJ1-1	.	CASLGHRTEAFF
TRBV27	15	TRBJ2-7	.	CASSLGQGASYEQYF
TRBV9	13	TRBJ2-2	.	CASSVKASGELFF
TRBV27	13	TRBJ2-3	.	CASSLGSGDTQYF
TRBV7-2	18	TRBJ2-7	medium-sized	CASSLATPGPQLNYEQYF
TRBV6-5	16	TRBJ2-2	.	CASSYGLAVNTGELFF
TRBV5-6	12	TRBJ2-3	.	CAAKGSTDTQYF
TRBV29-1	13	TRBJ2-7	.	CSVEGQGVHEQYF
TRBV12-3/TRBV12-4	14	TRBJ1-1	.	CASGGTGLNTEAFF
TRBV14	14	TRBJ1-1	.	CASSHMGGNAEAFF
TRBV19	15	TRBJ1-5	.	CASSIRDPLNQPQHF